This T cell receptor (beta chain) was profiled in a study of blood T cells in healthy people across ages. Study-level findings and limits: Compared with aged donors, long-lived donors showed fewer expanded clones, suggesting selection. The percentage of naive T cells correlated strongly with TCR beta diversity.

Germline CDR1 SEHNR, CDR2 FQNEAQ (reference sequence). This CDR3 has 14 amino acids. V lost 1 base and J 9 bases, leaving 12 bases between the germline ends. Using a J-beta primer mix together with a sample-barcoded 5' primer, a second PCR was run for roughly 6 to 12 cycles. TCRdb independently ran MiXCR on the 5' RACE reads; one entry per CDR3 protein. The repertoire holds about 1.4 million distinct CDR3 sequences, approximately 59% seen once, with roughly 7% in the top ten. This clonotype turned up a few times. As yet, its antigen is unknown. The clonotype comes from a man between 18 and 35 years old in good health. Specimen: blood. The chain couples TRBV7-9 to TRBJ2-2, with D possibly called TRBD1 or TRBD2 (5 bases each). CDR3 sequence: CASSLDPRGWELFF. Here the CDR3 DNA reads TGTGCCAGCAGCTTAGACCCCCGGGGCTGGGAGCTGTTTTTT.